This T cell receptor (beta chain) was sequenced during a study of T-cell memory formation after mild COVID-19. Overall study: Largely donor-specific TCR clusters were found. Broader study findings: Day 15 to 85 contractors were CD4/CD8 balanced; later expanders leaned CD4+. Some clones that responded were present in memory (sampled pre-infection), which suggests cross-reactive memory joined. CD4+ contracting clones lay mainly in CM and EM, CD8+ ones in EMRA.

As to this clonotype: Its antigen is not known.

MiXCR, applied by TCRdb to the 5' RACE reads, yields one record per CDR3 protein. Among hundreds of thousands of distinct CDR3 sequences, over 15% were seen once, and the ten largest hold about 11%. Germline V gives CDR1 SQVTM, CDR2 ANQGSEA. The V gene lost 5 bases and the J gene lost 1 base, with 15 bases spanning the gap. CDR3 length: 14 amino acids. The chain combines TRBV29-1 with TRBJ2-7, with TRBD1 as a possible D gene (5 bases). This TCR came from an adult woman who had mild COVID-19 (a few samples of this study predate the infection). Cell type and time point are not known. Sequencing was carried out using PBMCs or a T cell subset sorted from them (not recorded which). The CDR3 is CSVLTGRGSYEQYF. CDR3 nucleotides: TGCAGCGTTCTTACAGGAAGAGGTTCCTACGAGCAGTACTTC.